This TCR beta chain was documented in a study of Ad26.COV2.S vaccination and SARS-CoV-2 variants. Across the study: Dosing was one shot or two shots 56 days apart.

Treatment noted: over 15 received Ad26.COV2.S at low or high dose, single or two shots; five or six received placebo; per-sample allocation not given. Sample collection was performed on day 63 after the first vaccine or placebo injection. V shed 1 base and J shed 0 bases, with 9 bases lying between them. Germline values: CDR1 SGHTA, CDR2 FQGNSA. This CDR3 region has 16 residues. Libraries were prepared by immunoSEQ multiplex PCR; TCRdb keeps only in-frame clonotypes and omits some of them. Of around 340,000 clones in the sample, 75% to 90% are singletons; the top ten hold around 5%. The receptor was isolated from a person between 18 and 65 years old who received the Ad26.COV2.S COVID-19 vaccine or a placebo. The chain carries TRBV7-2 and TRBJ2-2, with unresolved D. This specimen was peripheral blood, taken in a trial of Ad26.COV2.S vaccine versus placebo. Written as DNA, the CDR3 is TGTGCCAGCAGCTTAGAAGGCGTCGCGAACACCGGGGAGCTGTTTTTT. Its translation: CASSLEGVANTGELFF.